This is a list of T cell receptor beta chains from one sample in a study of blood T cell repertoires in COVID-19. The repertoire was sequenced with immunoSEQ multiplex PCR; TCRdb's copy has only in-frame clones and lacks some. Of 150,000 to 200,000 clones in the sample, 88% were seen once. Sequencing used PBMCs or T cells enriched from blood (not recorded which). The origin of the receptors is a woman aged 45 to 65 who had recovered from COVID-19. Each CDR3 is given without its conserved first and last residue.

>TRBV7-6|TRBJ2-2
ASSSTSGTATGELF
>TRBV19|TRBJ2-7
ASNPRQGWGEQY
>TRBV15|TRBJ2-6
ATSRAGDGANVLT
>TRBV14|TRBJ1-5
ASSQDQDRGIRYSNQPQH
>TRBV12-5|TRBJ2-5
ASGSRDKSFQY
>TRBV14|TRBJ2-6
ASSPISGANVLT
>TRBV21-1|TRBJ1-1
ASTSDRALEAF
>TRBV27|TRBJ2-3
ASRPMGGSTDTQY
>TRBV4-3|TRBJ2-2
ASSHLTGSNTGELF
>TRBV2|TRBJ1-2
ASETGVGYT
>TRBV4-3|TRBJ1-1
ASSLSGGITEAF
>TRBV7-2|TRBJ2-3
ASSLGGTSEY
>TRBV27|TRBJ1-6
ASSLIQSSYNSPLH
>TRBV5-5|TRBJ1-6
ASSLTGQENSPLH
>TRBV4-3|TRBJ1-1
ASSQGSGVGAF
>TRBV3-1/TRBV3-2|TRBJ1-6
ASSQEGAVGSYNSPLH
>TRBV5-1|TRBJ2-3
ASSLSLGDTQY
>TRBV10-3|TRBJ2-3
AIKRGTDTQY
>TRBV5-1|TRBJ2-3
ASSLGADTQY
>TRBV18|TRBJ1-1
ASSPGQGRAF
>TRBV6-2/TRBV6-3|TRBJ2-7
ASSGTGGEQY
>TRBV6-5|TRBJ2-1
ASSYVVGISYNEQF
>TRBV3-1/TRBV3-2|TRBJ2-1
ASSPKRGSYNEQF
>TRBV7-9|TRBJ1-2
ASSASGVRAYGYT
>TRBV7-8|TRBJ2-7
ASIKQGAEEQY
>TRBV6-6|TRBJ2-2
ASSDSPANTGELF
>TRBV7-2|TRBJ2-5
ASSLQAGKETQY
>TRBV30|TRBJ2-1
AWSVRGNEQF
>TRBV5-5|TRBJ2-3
ASSNSGGTDTQY
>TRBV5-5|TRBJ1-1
ASSLAPGTEAF
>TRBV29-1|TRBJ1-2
SVGGQADGYT
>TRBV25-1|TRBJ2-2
ASSILGGTGELF
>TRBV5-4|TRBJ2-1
ASSPTEYNEQF
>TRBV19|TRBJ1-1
ASTIDGQQNTEAF
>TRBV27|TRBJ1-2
ASGRTGSYGYT
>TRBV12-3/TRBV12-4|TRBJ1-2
ASSFGTGYGYT
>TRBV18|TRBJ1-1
ASSPQTGTTEAF
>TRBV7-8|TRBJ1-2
ASSLGQVDYGYT
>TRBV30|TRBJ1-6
AWKGGGNSPLH
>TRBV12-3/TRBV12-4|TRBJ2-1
ASSLGGGNEQF
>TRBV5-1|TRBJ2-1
ASSAGLAGVNEQF
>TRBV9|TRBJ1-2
ASSTLGGGNGYT
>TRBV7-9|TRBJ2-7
ASSLVQGRNYEQY
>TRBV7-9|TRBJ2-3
ASSRTTSTDTQY
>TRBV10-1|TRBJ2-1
ASNNGQARSRYNEQF
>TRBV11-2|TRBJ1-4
ASSSGQGLNEKLF
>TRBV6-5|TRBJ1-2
ASSYATQVEYGYT
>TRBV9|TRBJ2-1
ASSVQGQGWMNEQF
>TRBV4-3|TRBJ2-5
ASSQSSAGSQETQY
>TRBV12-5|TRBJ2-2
ASAITTGSTGELF
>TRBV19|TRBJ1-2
ASSIQGARGYT
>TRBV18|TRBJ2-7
ASSPIEGLAGGLSSYEQY
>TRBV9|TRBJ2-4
ASSGGPKNIQY
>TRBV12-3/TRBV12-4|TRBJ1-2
ASSNRNYGYT
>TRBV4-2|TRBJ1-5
ASSQDRGSRANQPQH
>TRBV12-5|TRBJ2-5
ASGLPPTSGGRQGTQY
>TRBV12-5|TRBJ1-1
ASGPGQGNTEAF
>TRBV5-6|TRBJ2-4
ASSPSDRGLAKNIQY
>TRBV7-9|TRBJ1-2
ASSLPPPARQGAFGYT
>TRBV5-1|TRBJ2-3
ASSKTPRADTQY